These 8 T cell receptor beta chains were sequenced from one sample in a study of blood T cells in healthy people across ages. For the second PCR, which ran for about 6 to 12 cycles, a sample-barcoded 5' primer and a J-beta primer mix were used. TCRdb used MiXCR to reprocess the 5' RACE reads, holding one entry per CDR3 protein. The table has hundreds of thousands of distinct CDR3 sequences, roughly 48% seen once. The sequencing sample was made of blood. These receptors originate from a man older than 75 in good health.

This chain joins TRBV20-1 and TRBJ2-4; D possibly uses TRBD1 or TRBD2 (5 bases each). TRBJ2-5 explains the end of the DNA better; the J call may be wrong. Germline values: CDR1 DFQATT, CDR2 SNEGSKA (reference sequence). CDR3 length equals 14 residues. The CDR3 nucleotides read TGCAGTGCTCCCCGGGACCCGGCTCAAGAGACCCAGTACTTC. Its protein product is CSAPRDPAQETQYF.

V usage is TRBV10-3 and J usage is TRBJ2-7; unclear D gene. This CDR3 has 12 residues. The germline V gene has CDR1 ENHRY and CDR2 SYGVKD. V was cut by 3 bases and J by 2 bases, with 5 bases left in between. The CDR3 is CAISDRTYEQYF. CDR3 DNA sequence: TGTGCCATCAGTGACAGAACCTACGAGCAGTACTTC.

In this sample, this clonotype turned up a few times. CDR3 sequence: CASSPGQGMVYGYTF. The CDR3 DNA is TGCGCCAGCAGCCCAGGACAGGGAATGGTCTATGGCTACACCTTC. This sequence joins TRBV5-1 and TRBJ1-2, with 8 bases that match TRBD1. Germline CDR1 reads SGHRS; CDR2 reads YFSETQ. Trimming cost V 4 bases and J 4 bases; bases outside gene matches: 9. This CDR3 has 15 residues.

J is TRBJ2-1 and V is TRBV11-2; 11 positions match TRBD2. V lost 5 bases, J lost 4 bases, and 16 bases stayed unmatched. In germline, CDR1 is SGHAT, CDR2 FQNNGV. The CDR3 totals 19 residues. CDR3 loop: CASSPWGASGTSGYNEQFF. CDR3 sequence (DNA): TGTGCCAGCAGCCCGTGGGGGGCTTCCGGGACTAGCGGATACAATGAGCAGTTCTTC.

Written as DNA, the CDR3 is TGTGCCAGCAGCTTAAGGACAGGGCTCTACGAGCAGTACTTC. Translated: CASSLRTGLYEQYF. The chain combines TRBV7-2 with TRBJ2-4, with 8 bases lining up with TRBD1. The assigned J gene may be wrong: the sequence end matches TRBJ2-7 better. Germline V gene lookup returns CDR1 SGHTA and CDR2 FQGNSA. The CDR3 has 14 amino acids.

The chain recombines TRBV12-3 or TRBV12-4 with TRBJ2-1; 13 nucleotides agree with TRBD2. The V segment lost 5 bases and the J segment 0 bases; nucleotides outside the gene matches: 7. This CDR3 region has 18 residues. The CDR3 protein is CASSGGLAGWVSYNEQFF. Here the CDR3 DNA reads TGTGCCAGCAGTGGGGGACTAGCGGGATGGGTCTCCTACAATGAGCAGTTCTTC.

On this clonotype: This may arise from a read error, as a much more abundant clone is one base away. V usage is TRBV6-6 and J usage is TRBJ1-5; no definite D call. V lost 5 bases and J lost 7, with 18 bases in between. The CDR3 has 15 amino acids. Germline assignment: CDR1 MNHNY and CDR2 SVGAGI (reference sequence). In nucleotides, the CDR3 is TGTGCCAGCAGTCTACGGGCCAGCCCTAAGCAGCCCCAGCATTTT. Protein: CASSLRASPKQPQHF.

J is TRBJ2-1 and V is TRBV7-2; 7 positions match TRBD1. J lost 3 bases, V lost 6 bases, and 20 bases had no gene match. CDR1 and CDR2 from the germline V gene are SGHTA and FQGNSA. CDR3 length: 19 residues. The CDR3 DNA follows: TGTGCCAGCAGTCGTCCCCCCAAACCCGGGACAGTTATCTACAATGAGCAGTTCTTC. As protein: CASSRPPKPGTVIYNEQFF.